These 9 T cell receptor beta chains came from one sample sequenced in a study of control samples from healthy donors and cancer patients. TCRdb's copy holds only in-frame clones and misses some; the assay was immunoSEQ multiplex PCR. This sample has 100,000 to 150,000 clones, with roughly 90% found just once. Specimen: blood. Receptor source: a man aged 35-49 years in good health.

V usage is TRBV30 and J usage is TRBJ1-4, with D hard to call. Trimming took off 3 bases at V and 8 bases at J, with 16 bases between the two ends. Germline assignment: CDR1 GTSNPN and CDR2 SVGIG (reference sequence). The CDR3 is 14 residues long. In nucleotides, the CDR3 is TGTGCCTGGAGGCCGACTCTCCCGGGGGAAAAACTGTTTTTT. Translation: CAWRPTLPGEKLFF.

V and J are TRBV10-3 and TRBJ2-7, with D maybe TRBD1 (6 bases). CDR3 length: 14 amino acids. Germline CDR1 reads ENHRY; CDR2 reads SYGVKD. Trimming pared 3 bases from V and 4 bases from J, leaving 13 bases between. Here the CDR3 DNA reads TGTGCCATCAGTGACAGGGGCGACCGATACGAGCAGTACTTC. Its translation is CAISDRGDRYEQYF.

This clone was counted only a few times. The chain joins TRBV11-1 to TRBJ2-1, with D possibly being TRBD1 or TRBD2 (5 bases each). Germline CDR1 reads SGHAT; CDR2 reads FQDESV (reference sequence). The CDR3 covers 15 residues. V gave up 5 bases and J gave up 6 bases, with 17 bases separating them. The CDR3 protein is CASSLRDGTFNEQFF. The DNA of the CDR3 is TGTGCCAGCAGCCTAAGGGACGGAACTTTCAATGAGCAGTTCTTC.

The genes are TRBV6-1 and TRBJ1-1; D is possibly TRBD1 (6 bases). CDR1 is MNHNS and CDR2 is SASEGT in the germline V gene. This CDR3 region has 14 residues. V lost 1 base and J lost 6, with 12 bases in between. CDR3 in DNA: TGTGCCAGCAGTGAAGACAGGGCTAACGCTGAAGCTTTCTTT. This codes for CASSEDRANAEAFF.

V usage is TRBV7-2 and J usage is TRBJ2-3; TRBD2 agrees at 8 bases. CDR1 is SGHTA and CDR2 is FQGNSA in the germline V gene. Germline trimming cut 5 bases from V and 0 bases from J; bases unmatched to any gene: 7. CDR3 length equals 16 residues. The CDR3 loop reads CASSQLAGQSTDTQYF. CDR3 nucleotide sequence: TGTGCCAGCAGCCAGCTAGCGGGTCAAAGCACAGATACGCAGTATTTT.

As for this clone: At one end the junction does not follow the germline gene, possibly because of a read error. V usage is TRBV5-1 and J usage is TRBJ1-1, with a weak D call TRBD1 (5 bases). CDR3 length: 14 residues. The V gene's germline CDR1 is SGHRS and CDR2 YFSETQ. The CDR3 here is CASSWGLGHPEAFF. The DNA of the CDR3 is TGCGCCAGCAGCTGGGGCCTCGGACACCCTGAGGCTTTCTTT.

V gene TRBV5-6 combines with J gene TRBJ2-3, with 11 bases aligning to TRBD1. CDR1 and CDR2 (germline): SGHDT, YYEEEE. There are 17 residues in the CDR3. The V and J ends lost 4 bases and 5 bases, in that order; junction bases with no gene match: 12. Here the CDR3 reads CASSQGQGGATRDTQYF. Here the CDR3 DNA reads TGTGCCAGCAGCCAGGGACAGGGGGGCGCAACGAGAGATACGCAGTATTTT. Full variable domain (remainder filled in from reference TRBV5-6 and TRBJ2-3): DAGVTQSPTHLIKTRGQQVTLRCSPKSGHDTVSWYQQALGQGPQFIFQYYEEEERQRGNFPDRFSGHQFPNYSSELNVNALLLGDSALYLCASSQGQGGATRDTQYFGPGTRLTVL.

This clone has a single count. The rearrangement links TRBV7-9 to TRBJ2-5, with 7 bases fitting TRBD1. Germline CDR1 SEHNR, CDR2 FQNEAQ (reference sequence). The CDR3 totals 17 residues. After removal of 5 bases from V and 2 bases from J, the junction contained 14 bases not matched to a gene. The CDR3 DNA reads TGTGCCAGCAGCCTACCGGCCGACAGGGTAGGTCAAGAGACCCAGTACTTC. Protein product: CASSLPADRVGQETQYF.

The rearrangement joins TRBV2 to TRBJ1-6, with no clear D. Germline V gene data show CDR1 as SNHLY and CDR2 as FYNNEI. The CDR3 runs to 12 residues. V was cut by 3 bases and J by 11 bases, with 8 bases left in between. CDR3 sequence (DNA): TGTGCCAGCAGTGACTCGGGGACACCCCTCCACTTT. This encodes CASSDSGTPLHF. Full variable domain (missing parts from reference TRBV2 and TRBJ1-6): EPEVTQTPSHQVTQMGQEVILRCVPISNHLYFYWYRQILGQKVEFLVSFYNNEISEKSEIFDDQFSVERPDGSNFTLKIRSTKLEDSAMYFCASSDSGTPLHFGNGTRLTVT.